These T cell receptor beta chains were read from a single sample in a study of blood T cell repertoires in COVID-19. Profiling relied on immunoSEQ multiplex PCR, and the TCRdb table lists in-frame clones only, not all of them. The table shows 500,000 to 600,000 clones, with about 89% occurring only once. The sample was peripheral blood. The source is a woman aged 45-65 years with COVID-19, enrolled during active disease. Both conserved end residues are part of each CDR3. A D gene is named only where the DNA matches it firmly. Clone size is shown for a subset of rows, as once, few, many or a class of expanded clone.

J | D | V | size | CDR3 | DNA
TRBJ2-7 | NA | TRBV27 | NA | CASGGTTYEQYF | TGTGCCAGCGGGGGCACTACCTACGAGCAGTACTTC
TRBJ1-1 | TRBD1 | TRBV30 | NA | CAWSLPWDRERAFF | TGTGCCTGGAGTCTACCTTGGGACAGGGAGCGGGCTTTCTTT
TRBJ1-1 | NA | TRBV27 | NA | CASSPDRLNTEAFF | TGTGCCAGCAGTCCGGACAGACTCAACACTGAAGCTTTCTTT
TRBJ1-1 | NA | TRBV7-9 | NA | CASSLVEVVAFF | TGTGCCAGCAGCTTAGTAGAGGTGGTTGCTTTCTTT
TRBJ2-3 | TRBD1 | TRBV4-1 | NA | CASSGTKEGTGVPTDTQYF | TGCGCCAGCAGCGGGACAAAGGAAGGGACAGGCGTCCCCACAGATACGCAGTATTTT
TRBJ1-1 | TRBD1 | TRBV19 | NA | CASKVGTGGVTEAFF | TGTGCCAGTAAAGTAGGGACAGGGGGGGTTACTGAAGCTTTCTTT
TRBJ2-1 | TRBD1 | TRBV19 | NA | CASSVDRSSYNEQFF | TGTGCCAGTAGTGTGGACAGGAGCTCCTACAATGAGCAGTTCTTC
TRBJ2-7 | NA | TRBV5-6 | NA | CASSPLNAGSEVQYF | TGTGCCAGCAGCCCCCTGAATGCGGGAAGTGAAGTGCAGTACTTC
TRBJ1-6 | NA | TRBV6-5 | NA | CASSNTESESPLHF | TGTGCCAGCAGTAATACGGAGTCCGAGTCACCCCTCCACTTT
TRBJ2-1 | TRBD2 | TRBV24-1 | NA | CATSVALGLAHEQFF | TGTGCCACCAGTGTCGCCCTGGGACTAGCTCATGAGCAGTTCTTC
TRBJ1-2 | TRBD1 | TRBV19 | NA | CASRPTGGPYGYTF | TGTGCCAGTAGACCGACAGGGGGCCCTTATGGCTACACCTTC
TRBJ1-1 | NA | TRBV7-2 | NA | CASSSRGMAEAFF | TGTGCCAGCAGCTCCAGGGGAATGGCTGAAGCTTTCTTT
TRBJ2-7 | TRBD1 | TRBV6-5 | NA | CASRSGTGGVYEQYF | TGTGCCAGCAGGTCCGGGACAGGGGGCGTCTACGAGCAGTACTTC
TRBJ2-1 | TRBD2 | TRBV5-6 | NA | CASTPLSGGSDDEQFF | TGTGCCAGCACCCCTCTTAGCGGGGGAAGCGATGATGAGCAGTTCTTC
TRBJ1-2 | NA | TRBV28 | NA | CASSFMGSSNYGYTF | TGTGCCAGCAGTTTTATGGGTAGCTCTAACTATGGCTACACCTTC
TRBJ1-6 | NA | TRBV27 | NA | CASMEGFYNSPLHF | TGTGCCAGCATGGAGGGCTTCTATAATTCACCCCTCCACTTT
TRBJ1-1 | TRBD1 | TRBV5-6 | NA | CASSFRDREAEAFF | TGTGCCAGCAGCTTCCGGGACAGGGAGGCTGAAGCTTTCTTT
TRBJ1-6 | TRBD1 | TRBV6-5 | NA | CASGSTGLGSPLHF | TGTGCCAGCGGATCGACAGGGTTGGGTTCACCCCTCCACTTT
TRBJ2-1 | TRBD2 | TRBV30 | NA | CAWSVLGGTRLGRSYNEQFF | TGTGCCTGGAGTGTACTGGGGGGGACTAGATTAGGTCGGTCCTACAATGAGCAGTTCTTC
TRBJ1-2 | TRBD1 | TRBV10-3 | NA | CAISGRDRGRIRGYGYTF | TGTGCCATCAGCGGACGAGACAGGGGGCGAATTAGGGGCTATGGCTACACCTTC
TRBJ2-3 | NA | TRBV10-1 | NA | CASSVSGITDTQYF | TGCGCCAGCAGTGTCTCAGGGATCACAGATACGCAGTATTTT
TRBJ1-1 | NA | TRBV19 | NA | CASSIGQGLNTEAFF | TGTGCCAGTAGTATAGGGCAGGGGTTGAACACTGAAGCTTTCTTT
TRBJ2-1 | TRBD2 | TRBV5-1 | once | CATRLAGGPEQFF | TGCGCCACGAGACTAGCGGGGGGCCCTGAGCAGTTCTTC
TRBJ2-2 | TRBD2 | TRBV27 | NA | CASSSTPGLLNTGELFF | TGTGCCAGCAGTTCTACACCGGGACTACTAAACACCGGGGAGCTGTTTTTT
TRBJ2-1 | TRBD2 | TRBV9 | NA | CASSLDSGGANEQFF | TGTGCCAGCAGCTTAGATAGCGGGGGGGCAAATGAGCAGTTCTTC
TRBJ2-2 | NA | TRBV19 | few | CASRGTPGGGELFF | TGTGCCAGTAGGGGGACCCCCGGGGGCGGGGAGCTGTTTTTT
TRBJ2-1 | TRBD1 | TRBV2 | NA | CASGWGQGPNEQFF | TGTGCCAGCGGTTGGGGACAGGGACCCAATGAGCAGTTCTTC
TRBJ1-2 | TRBD1 | TRBV5-1 | NA | CASSLGGTGGGYTF | TGCGCCAGCAGCTTGGGGGGGACAGGAGGTGGCTACACCTTC
TRBJ1-4 | NA | TRBV4-1 | NA | CASSQGPLRGKLFF | TGCGCCAGCAGCCAAGGCCCCCTGCGGGGAAAACTGTTTTTT
TRBJ1-5 | NA | TRBV30 | NA | CAWSVEIHQPQHF | TGTGCCTGGAGCGTAGAGATCCATCAGCCCCAGCATTTT
TRBJ1-4 | TRBD1 | TRBV28 | NA | CASSPPGQGVILVEKLFF | TGTGCCAGCAGTCCCCCGGGACAGGGGGTCATTTTAGTTGAAAAACTGTTTTTT
TRBJ1-1 | NA | TRBV28 | NA | CAATWRRDTEAFF | TGTGCCGCGACATGGAGGCGAGACACTGAAGCTTTCTTT
TRBJ2-3 | NA | TRBV2 | NA | CASSGARGTDTQYF | TGTGCCAGCAGTGGGGCCAGGGGAACAGATACGCAGTATTTT
TRBJ2-7 | NA | TRBV12-3/TRBV12-4 | once | CASRLTYEQYF | TGTGCCAGCAGGCTAACCTACGAGCAGTACTTC
TRBJ2-3 | TRBD2 | TRBV19 | NA | CATRDYGTDTQYF | TGTGCCACTCGGGACTATGGCACAGATACGCAGTATTTT
TRBJ2-7 | TRBD1 | TRBV2 | NA | CASSEYRGSYEQYF | TGTGCCAGCAGTGAATACAGGGGGTCCTACGAGCAGTACTTC
TRBJ1-1 | NA | TRBV6-5 | NA | CASSSGTSSAFF | TGTGCCAGCAGTTCCGGGACATCCTCTGCTTTCTTT
TRBJ2-3 | NA | TRBV13 | NA | CASSPLRDTQYF | TGTGCCAGCAGCCCCCTCCGGGATACGCAGTATTTT
TRBJ1-1 | TRBD1 | TRBV5-6 | NA | CASSQPGTGHTEAFF | TGTGCCAGCAGCCAACCCGGGACAGGGCACACTGAAGCTTTCTTT
TRBJ1-2 | NA | TRBV28 | NA | CASREQGGVGYTF | TGTGCCAGCAGGGAACAGGGCGGAGTGGGCTACACCTTC
TRBJ2-2 | TRBD1 | TRBV19 | NA | CASSAGTANTGELFF | TGTGCCAGTAGTGCAGGGACAGCGAACACCGGGGAGCTGTTTTTT
TRBJ1-2 | NA | TRBV2 | NA | CASSVRTANGYTF | TGTGCCAGCAGTGTAAGGACAGCCAACGGCTACACCTTC
TRBJ2-6 | TRBD1 | TRBV29-1 | NA | CSVPQGAGVLTF | TGCAGCGTCCCCCAGGGGGCAGGCGTCCTGACTTTC
TRBJ2-3 | NA | TRBV5-1 | NA | CASSRQGFTDTQYF | TGCGCCAGCAGCCGCCAGGGTTTCACAGATACGCAGTATTTT
TRBJ2-3 | NA | TRBV11-2 | NA | CASSFRKGVEDTQYF | TGTGCCAGCAGCTTCCGAAAGGGGGTTGAGGATACGCAGTATTTT
TRBJ1-2 | TRBD1 | TRBV5-3 | NA | CARSSRDRRKGPYTF | TGTGCCAGAAGCTCCCGGGACAGGCGAAAGGGGCCCTACACCTTC
TRBJ2-5 | TRBD1 | TRBV30 | NA | CAWSRYPGQKETQYF | TGTGCCTGGAGCCGATACCCGGGACAGAAAGAGACCCAGTACTTC
TRBJ1-4 | NA | TRBV15 | NA | CATSRDSGETEINENLFF | TGTGCCACCAGCAGAGATTCGGGGGAGACAGAAATTAATGAAAACCTGTTTTTT